This section outlines one T cell receptor beta chain sequence together with its context. Sequenced by immunoSEQ multiplex PCR; TCRdb stores in-frame clones only, minus some. The sample includes tens of thousands of clones, about nine tenths of them seen just once. The entry originates in a study of blood T cell repertoires in COVID-19. The CDR3 has 20 residues. Trimming removed 0 bases from V and 0 bases from J, with 20 bases in between. CDR1 is MNHNS, CDR2 SASEGT, per germline. Sample: peripheral blood. The chain joins TRBV6-1 to TRBJ1-4; maybe TRBD1 (6 bases). This clonotype originated in a man aged 65-85 years with active or convalescent COVID-19. Here the CDR3 reads CASSEASPWDTRATNEKLFF. The CDR3, as DNA: TGTGCCAGCAGTGAAGCGTCTCCATGGGACACACGAGCAACTAATGAAAAACTGTTTTTT.